This entry lists 10 T cell receptor beta chains sequenced from one sample in a study of T cells in Graves' hyperthyroidism and ophthalmopathy. The TCR beta CDR3 regions underwent amplification using RNA transcripts as the source. When the TCR CDR3 underwent first-round RT-PCR, the HTBI primer set was used. From the multiplex PCR reads, TCRdb called clonotypes with MiXCR, one entry per CDR3 protein. The repertoire holds 550,000 to 600,000 distinct CDR3 sequences, with roughly 50% as singletons. Sequenced sample: peripheral blood or thyroid tissue (not recorded which). These receptors all come from an adult woman with Graves' disease, either hyperthyroidism or ophthalmopathy (not recorded which).

The gene calls are TRBV20-1 and TRBJ2-5; 7 bases line up with TRBD1. This CDR3 is 12 amino acids long. Germline CDR1 is DFQATT and CDR2 is SNEGSKA (reference sequence). The CDR3 DNA is TGCAGCGCAACAGGGGCGTCAGAGACCCAGTACTTC. Encoded protein: CSATGASETQYF.

With regard to this clonotype: This may stem from a read error, because a much larger clone lies one nucleotide away. The V call is TRBV12-3 or TRBV12-4, the J call TRBJ2-3; 8 nucleotides agree with TRBD1. The V segment lost 6 bases and the J segment 5 bases; nucleotides outside the gene matches: 16. This CDR3 spans 17 amino acids. The CDR3 reads CASRPKTRDRTQDTQYF. The CDR3 DNA is TGTGCCAGCAGACCTAAAACGCGGGACAGGACGCAAGATACGCAGTATTTT.

The chain couples TRBV9 to TRBJ1-1; a weak D match, TRBD1 (5 bases). V lost 2 bases to trimming and J lost 0 bases, with 11 bases between them. Germline CDR1 reads SGDLS; CDR2 reads YYNGEE. The CDR3 has 15 residues. This CDR3 is CASSVTQGLNTEAFF. In nucleotides, the CDR3 is TGTGCCAGCAGCGTTACGCAGGGTCTGAACACTGAAGCTTTCTTT.

This clonotype was detected ten times or more. This sequence joins TRBV29-1 and TRBJ2-7; 9 bases fit TRBD2. V was pared by 6 bases and J by 5 bases, with 11 bases of the junction left unmatched. The CDR3 is 14 residues long. The germline V gene encodes CDR1 SQVTM and CDR2 ANQGSEA. The CDR3 region has the DNA TGCAGCGTAGTAAGAGGGACTAGCTTCAACGAGCAGTACTTC. This encodes CSVVRGTSFNEQYF.

This clonotype was recorded a few times. This chain uses TRBV7-2 with TRBJ1-6, with 9 positions matching TRBD1. With V trimmed by 0 bases and J by 9 bases, 6 bases remained unmatched. The CDR3 contains 16 residues. The germline gives CDR1 SGHTA, CDR2 FQGNSA. The CDR3 sequence: CASSLAGTGGSSPLHF. CDR3 DNA: TGTGCCAGCAGCTTAGCGGGAACAGGGGGCAGTTCACCCCTCCACTTT.

Remarks on this clonotype: A clone one base away is much larger, so this may be a read error. The J gene is TRBJ1-2, the V gene TRBV6-6; possible D gene TRBD1, 6 bases. The germline gives CDR1 MNHNY, CDR2 SVGAGI (reference sequence). With 5 bases removed from V and 9 bases from J, the gap between germline ends came to 25 bases. The CDR3 is 16 residues long. The CDR3 spells CASSEGGHWGRNSYTF. The CDR3 nucleotides read TGTGCCAGCAGTGAAGGGGGTCACTGGGGGCGAAATAGCTACACCTTC.

In this sample, this clonotype turned up many times. V gene TRBV9 combines with J gene TRBJ2-7; possibly TRBD2 for D (6 bases). The V end lost 0 bases, the J end lost 8 bases, and 15 bases lay between the germline ends. Germline loops: CDR1 SGDLS, CDR2 YYNGEE. The CDR3 length is 14 residues. The chain's CDR3 is CASSVGPSGEQQYF. CDR3 DNA sequence: TGTGCCAGCAGCGTAGGACCGTCGGGAGAGCAGCAGTACTTC.

This chain connects TRBV7-9 to TRBJ1-2; weak D call: TRBD1 (6 bases). The ends were cut back, 4 bases at V and 9 bases at J, with 9 bases in the middle. The CDR3 covers 11 residues. Germline lookup yields CDR1 SEHNR and CDR2 FQNEAQ (reference sequence). The CDR3 loop is CASSSDRRYTF. Here the CDR3 DNA reads TGTGCCAGCAGCTCCGACAGGCGCTACACCTTC.

V usage is TRBV7-9 and J usage is TRBJ2-6; unclear D gene. The CDR3 covers 17 residues. Deletions cut 3 bases from V and 0 bases from J, with 12 bases between. Germline CDR1 SEHNR, CDR2 FQNEAQ (reference sequence). This CDR3 is CASSLVIVGSGANVLTF. The CDR3 nucleotides read TGTGCCAGCAGCTTGGTAATCGTGGGCTCTGGGGCCAACGTCCTGACTTTC.

The chain uses TRBV7-2 and TRBJ1-2; no definite D call. The CDR3 contains 13 residues. The germline V and J ends were trimmed by 5 bases and 4 bases, with 11 bases remaining between them. The germline V gene encodes CDR1 SGHTA and CDR2 FQGNSA. The CDR3 DNA follows: TGTGCCAGCAGCGTCGGGTCCCTCTATGGCTACACCTTC. Protein sequence: CASSVGSLYGYTF.